A single sample gave rise to the 22 T cell receptor beta chains below, sequenced in a study of blood T cell repertoires in COVID-19. TCRdb keeps only in-frame clones here, not all; method: immunoSEQ multiplex PCR. Among approximately 190,000 clones, 70% to 90% were seen once, and the ten largest hold less than 6.5%. Sample: peripheral blood. The source of these receptors is an older woman with active or convalescent COVID-19.

V usage is TRBV15 and J usage is TRBJ2-7, with 11 bases matching TRBD1. The junction had 8 bases not matched to a gene; V was cut back by 4 bases and J by 12 bases. Germline-derived CDR1 and CDR2 are LNHNV and YYDKDF (reference sequence). This CDR3 region has 13 residues. CDR3 sequence reads: CATSTDRGQIMYF. Written as DNA, the CDR3 is TGTGCCACCAGCACGGACAGGGGGCAGATCATGTACTTC. Full variable domain (missing parts from reference TRBV15 and TRBJ2-7): DAMVIQNPRYQVTQFGKPVTLSCSQTLNHNVMYWYQQKSSQAPKLLFHYYDKDFNNEADTPDNFQSRRPNTSFCFLDIRSPGLGDTAMYLCATSTDRGQIMYFGPGTRLTVT.

This chain links TRBV19 with TRBJ1-2; D is perhaps TRBD1 (5 bases). Trimming pared 0 bases from V and 8 bases from J, leaving 19 bases between. The CDR3 is 16 residues long. Germline CDR1 LNHDA, CDR2 SQIVND (reference sequence). The CDR3 loop reads CASSIDRRGLSGGYTF. The CDR3 DNA sequence: TGTGCCAGTAGTATAGATCGAAGGGGTTTATCAGGAGGCTACACCTTC.

This chain joins TRBV5-5 and TRBJ2-1, with a weak D call TRBD1 (5 bases). V was cut by 2 bases and J by 7 bases, with 10 bases left in between. Germline V gene lookup returns CDR1 SGHKS and CDR2 YYEKEE (reference sequence). This CDR3 contains 13 residues. For the CDR3, the DNA is TGTGCCAGCAGCTTTCAGGGTCGGAATGAGCAGTTCTTC. Translation gives CASSFQGRNEQFF.

This chain joins TRBV7-9 and TRBJ2-1; D might be TRBD1 (5 bases). The CDR3 has 15 residues. Trimming shortened V by 5 bases and J by 6 bases, and 17 bases separated the two germline ends. Germline V lookup: CDR1 SEHNR, CDR2 FQNEAQ (reference sequence). CDR3 DNA sequence: TGTGCCAGCAGCCCTTACAGGTTAATGCGCAATGAGCAGTTCTTC. It translates to CASSPYRLMRNEQFF.

On this clone: Other nucleotide sequences in the sample specify the same CDR3. This sequence joins TRBV6-5 and TRBJ1-1; tentatively, D is TRBD1 (6 bases). The CDR3 loop spans 15 amino acids. Trimming stripped 2 bases from V and 1 base from J, with 11 bases between. Germline V gene lookup returns CDR1 MNHEY and CDR2 SVGAGI. The CDR3 spells CASSYGGGGNTEAFF. Here the CDR3 DNA reads TGTGCCAGCAGTTACGGAGGGGGGGGGAACACTGAAGCTTTCTTT.

This rearrangement joins TRBV10-2 to TRBJ2-1; 8 bases match TRBD2. This CDR3 has 15 residues. V shed 7 bases, J shed 8 bases, and the junction held 13 bases outside the gene matches. CDR1 is WSHSY and CDR2 is SAAADI in the germline V gene. In DNA, the CDR3 is TGCGCCAGCACCGGACCGGGACTAGTGGGTGATGAGCAGTTCTTC. Translation gives CASTGPGLVGDEQFF.

This clone was detected once. The rearrangement joins TRBV15 to TRBJ2-2; 11 bases match TRBD2. J lost 8 bases, V lost 0 bases, and 8 bases had no gene match. CDR1 and CDR2 from the germline V gene are LNHNV and YYDKDF (reference sequence). The length of the CDR3 is 17 residues. The chain's CDR3 is CATSRDPSLAGAGELFF. The CDR3 bases are TGTGCCACCAGCAGAGATCCATCACTAGCGGGAGCTGGGGAGCTGTTTTTT.

This clone was recorded once. The chain combines TRBV30 with TRBJ1-1, with D maybe TRBD1 (6 bases). The V gene lost 5 bases and the J gene lost 0 bases, with 10 bases spanning the gap. CDR3 size: 13 residues. Germline CDR1 and CDR2: GTSNPN and SVGIG (reference sequence). In DNA, the CDR3 is TGTGCCTGGGCACAGGGACTGAACACTGAAGCTTTCTTT. As protein: CAWAQGLNTEAFF. Full variable domain (missing parts from reference TRBV30 and TRBJ1-1): SQTIHQWPATLVQPVGSPLSLECTVEGTSNPNLYWYRQAAGRGLQLLFYSVGIGQISSEVPQNLSASRPQDRQFILSSKKLLLSDSGFYLCAWAQGLNTEAFFGQGTRLTVV.

The rearrangement uses TRBV3-1 (or the pseudogene TRBV3-2) and TRBJ1-6; D gene uncertain. From germline, CDR1 is LGHDT and CDR2 YNNKEL (reference sequence). This CDR3 is built from 14 residues. The V and J ends lost 6 bases and 8 bases respectively, with 14 bases between them. CDR3 coding DNA: TGTGCCAGCAGTCCTTCGGGTGGTGATTCACCCCTCCACTTT. Its protein product is CASSPSGGDSPLHF.

The chain has TRBV20-1 and TRBJ2-7; 7 positions agree with TRBD2. Trimming cost V 3 bases and J 1 base; bases outside gene matches: 6. The CDR3 length is 14 residues. Germline V gene data show CDR1 as DFQATT and CDR2 as SNEGSKA (reference sequence). The CDR3 here is CSASMAGVSYEQYF. CDR3 bases: TGCAGTGCTAGTATGGCGGGAGTTTCCTACGAGCAGTACTTC.

The V call is TRBV6-5, the J call TRBJ1-6; D perhaps matches TRBD1 (6 bases). Trimming took 0 bases from V and 9 from J, leaving 12 bases between them. Per the germline V gene, CDR1 is MNHEY and CDR2 is SVGAGI. The CDR3 totals 15 residues. In nucleotides, the CDR3 is TGTGCCAGCAGTTACTCTGGGGGCAGGGTTTCACCCCTCCACTTT. As protein: CASSYSGGRVSPLHF.

This chain connects TRBV5-5 to TRBJ2-3; D ambiguous. V lost 0 bases and J 0 bases, leaving 5 bases between the germline ends. Germline V gives CDR1 SGHKS, CDR2 YYEKEE (reference sequence). CDR3 size: 14 residues. The CDR3 reads CASSLDISTDTQYF. The DNA of the CDR3 is TGTGCCAGCAGCTTGGACATTAGCACAGATACGCAGTATTTT.

The genes are TRBV7-3 and TRBJ2-1; D may be TRBD2 (7 bases). The germline gives CDR1 SGHTA, CDR2 FQGTGA. CDR3 size: 12 residues. V was clipped by 5 bases and J by 9 bases, with 11 bases between them. The CDR3, as DNA: TGTGCCAGCAGCGGACTAGGGGGTGAGCAGTTCTTC. This translates into CASSGLGGEQFF.

In this sample, this clone turned up once. The J gene is TRBJ2-7, the V gene TRBV24-1; TRBD1 aligns across 8 bases. V gave up 5 bases and J gave up 4 bases; unmatched junction bases: 12. The CDR3 loop spans 16 amino acids. Germline V gene lookup returns CDR1 KGHDR and CDR2 SFDVKD. The DNA of the CDR3 is TGTGCCACCAGTGGCACCCCCCCCGGGACAGGATACGAGCAGTACTTC. Protein product: CATSGTPPGTGYEQYF.

The chain joins TRBV7-9 to TRBJ2-1; maybe TRBD1 (6 bases). CDR1 and CDR2 (germline): SEHNR, FQNEAQ (reference sequence). V dropped 3 bases and J dropped 4 bases, with 10 bases sitting between them. The CDR3 has 14 residues. CDR3 in DNA: TGTGCCAGCAGCTTCCGGGACAATTACAATGAGCAGTTCTTC. Its protein product is CASSFRDNYNEQFF.

The V call is TRBV2, the J call TRBJ1-2, with D possibly being TRBD1 (5 bases). In germline, CDR1 is SNHLY, CDR2 FYNNEI. Trimming removed 7 bases from V and 7 bases from J, with 19 bases in between. The CDR3 consists of 14 residues. In DNA, the CDR3 is TGTGCCAGCATCCTTCGGGGGGGGTCAAGTGGCTACACCTTC. Translation: CASILRGGSSGYTF.

This clone has more than one count but fewer than ten. V gene TRBV28 combines with J gene TRBJ2-3, with D tentatively TRBD2 (6 bases). Per the germline V gene, CDR1 is MDHEN and CDR2 is SYDVKM. V dropped 6 bases and J dropped 1 base, with 11 bases sitting between them. The CDR3 has 14 residues. For the CDR3, the DNA is TGTGCCAGCAGGAGCGGGCATGGCACAGATACGCAGTATTTT. As protein: CASRSGHGTDTQYF.

This chain connects TRBV28 to TRBJ2-1; TRBD2 matches 13 bases. This CDR3 has 17 residues. The V segment lost 4 bases and the J segment 5 bases; nucleotides outside the gene matches: 8. CDR1 and CDR2 (germline): MDHEN, SYDVKM. As DNA, the CDR3 is TGTGCCAGCAGTTCCGCCCTCGGACTAGCGGGAGACAATGAGCAGTTCTTC. It encodes CASSSALGLAGDNEQFF.

The chain uses TRBV5-1 and TRBJ1-2; 7 nucleotides line up with TRBD1. Germline V gene sequence: CDR1 SGHRS, CDR2 YFSETQ. This CDR3 spans 15 amino acids. V dropped 0 bases and J dropped 8; count of bases not matched to a gene: 10. The CDR3 region is CASSLEGRGSGGYTF. The CDR3 nucleotides are TGCGCCAGCAGCTTGGAAGGCAGGGGGTCGGGAGGCTACACCTTC.

This rearrangement joins TRBV9 to TRBJ2-5, with TRBD2 matching 7 bases. V trimming: 0 bases; J trimming: 4 bases; junction bases outside the gene matches: 3. There are 14 residues in the CDR3. CDR1 and CDR2 (germline): SGDLS, YYNGEE. The CDR3 reads CASSVETGGETQYF. CDR3 coding DNA: TGTGCCAGCAGCGTAGAAACGGGGGGAGAGACCCAGTACTTC.

The genes are TRBV11-3 and TRBJ2-1; 12 nucleotides agree with TRBD2. V trimming: 4 bases; J trimming: 8 bases; junction bases outside the gene matches: 9. The CDR3 has 16 amino acids. CDR1 and CDR2 (germline): SGHNT, YENEEA. DNA of the CDR3: TGTGCCAGCAGCTCTAGCGGGAGGGCCCTCAGCGATGAGCAGTTCTTC. This gives the protein CASSSSGRALSDEQFF.

This clone was detected once. This chain links TRBV7-9 with TRBJ2-1; 13 nucleotides align to TRBD2. CDR3 length: 17 amino acids. CDR1 is SEHNR and CDR2 is FQNEAQ in the germline V gene (reference sequence). J gave up 7 bases and V 1 base, and 7 bases lay outside the gene matches. The CDR3 coding sequence is TGTGCCAGCAGCTTAGGAGCGGGACTAGCGGGAACGAATGAGCAGTTCTTC. It is translated as CASSLGAGLAGTNEQFF.